The 26 T cell receptor beta chains in this list originate from one sample, sequenced in a study of T and B cells in COVID-19 patients. TRB was amplified from approximately 250-480 ng of blood genomic DNA. BIOMED2 TRB-A/B primer pools were used in multiplex TRB PCR. Each CDR3 protein is one row after TCRdb ran MiXCR on the multiplex PCR reads. The table lists 5,500 to 8,000 distinct CDR3 sequences, 30% to 35% of them singletons, with under 25% in the top ten. Material: blood. The origin of the receptors is a human donor with active COVID-19.

V gene TRBV7-6 combines with J gene TRBJ2-5; D not resolved. The CDR3 runs to 15 residues. CDR1 SGHVS and CDR2 FNYEAQ come from the germline V gene. V was pared by 6 bases and J by 2 bases, with 16 bases between. CDR3 in DNA: TGTGCCAGCAGAATGGCTTATACATTACAAGAGACCCAGTACTTC. Amino acid sequence: CASRMAYTLQETQYF.

This sequence joins TRBV7-6 and TRBJ2-3, with D uncertain. CDR1 and CDR2 from the germline V gene are SGHVS and FNYEAQ. V shed 1 base and J shed 4 bases, with 9 bases lying between them. The CDR3 sequence is 14 residues long. The CDR3 loop reads CASSLEAAPDTQYF. DNA of the CDR3: TGTGCCAGCAGCTTAGAGGCGGCCCCAGATACGCAGTATTTT.

This clonotype was observed a few times. The chain combines TRBV5-4 with TRBJ2-5; 16 nucleotides match TRBD2. Germline CDR1 and CDR2: SGHNT and YYREEE (reference sequence). CDR3 length: 17 amino acids. With V trimmed by 4 bases and J by 5 bases, 8 bases remained unmatched. The CDR3 sequence is CASSVGLAGGPMETQYF. The DNA of the CDR3 is TGTGCCAGCAGCGTGGGACTAGCGGGGGGGCCGATGGAGACCCAGTACTTC.

This rearrangement joins TRBV5-4 to TRBJ2-7; D is perhaps TRBD2 (5 bases). V lost 3 bases and J lost 0, with 13 bases in between. CDR3 size: 15 residues. The germline V gene encodes CDR1 SGHNT and CDR2 YYREEE (reference sequence). This CDR3 is CASSSFSVYSYEQYF. As DNA, the CDR3 is TGTGCCAGCAGCTCCTTTAGCGTCTACTCCTACGAGCAGTACTTC.

This chain joins TRBV10-3 and TRBJ2-5; tentative D call: TRBD2 (7 bases). The CDR3 runs to 16 residues. Germline values: CDR1 ENHRY, CDR2 SYGVKD. Trimming took 0 bases from V and 0 from J, leaving 11 bases between them. CDR3 amino acids: CAISESGGGNQETQYF. The DNA of the CDR3 is TGTGCCATCAGTGAGTCCGGCGGGGGCAACCAAGAGACCCAGTACTTC.

Written as DNA, the CDR3 is TGTGCCAGCAGCTACCGGGACGCCAGGGATACGCAGTATTTT. This translates into CASSYRDARDTQYF. The V call is TRBV7-9, the J call TRBJ2-3; D may match TRBD1 or TRBD2 (5 bases each). Germline V gives CDR1 SEHNR, CDR2 FQNEAQ (reference sequence). This CDR3 is 14 amino acids long. Trimming took off 4 bases at V and 6 bases at J, with 14 bases between the two ends.

The chain links TRBV5-5 to TRBJ1-1; tentative D call: TRBD1 (6 bases). The CDR3 loop spans 18 amino acids. Trimming removed 4 bases from V and 1 base from J, with 23 bases in between. Germline V gives CDR1 SGHKS, CDR2 YYEKEE (reference sequence). The CDR3 region is CASSDFVTGHFPNTEAFF. The CDR3 DNA reads as TGTGCCAGCAGCGATTTTGTGACAGGACATTTTCCGAACACTGAAGCTTTCTTT.

This clonotype qualifies as medium-sized (0.01 to 0.1%). V gene TRBV19 combines with J gene TRBJ2-5; 11 bases fit TRBD1. This CDR3 spans 16 amino acids. V lost 2 bases and J lost 5; bases outside the gene matches: 7. Germline V CDR1 and CDR2: LNHDA, SQIVND (reference sequence). CDR3 sequence: CASSISGQGAHETQYF. DNA for the CDR3: TGTGCCAGTAGTATAAGTGGACAGGGGGCGCATGAGACCCAGTACTTC.

On this clonotype: A junction end diverges from the germline sequence, so it may reflect a read error. The chain combines TRBV6-2 or TRBV6-3 with TRBJ2-1; D ambiguous. Germline V gives CDR1 MNHEY, CDR2 SVGEGT. The length of the CDR3 is 18 residues. The DNA for the CDR3 is TGTGCCAGCAGTCCCGGGCCAGACTCGACTTGGGCCTACAATGAGCAGTTCTTT. It specifies CASSPGPDSTWAYNEQFF.

This clonotype is labeled medium-sized. V usage is TRBV29-1 and J usage is TRBJ2-7; perhaps TRBD1 as D (6 bases). The CDR3 contains 13 residues. Germline CDR1 and CDR2: SQVTM and ANQGSEA. Trimming left V 0 bases short and J 6 bases short, with 12 bases between. The CDR3 DNA reads as TGCAGCGTTGAAGATGGGGGCAGGCCCGAGCAGTACTTC. This encodes CSVEDGGRPEQYF.

The rearrangement uses TRBV6-2 or TRBV6-3 and TRBJ2-7; D is possibly TRBD2 (6 bases). V was shortened by 8 bases and J by 6 bases, with 23 bases between the two germline ends. The germline V gene encodes CDR1 MNHEY and CDR2 SVGEGT. This CDR3 is built from 15 residues. The CDR3 here is CASSPGVSKHFEQYF. CDR3 in DNA: TGTGCCAGCTCACCGGGGGTGTCCAAACATTTCGAGCAGTACTTC.

Details on this clonotype: A much larger clone differs from this one at a single base, so this may be a read error. V usage is TRBV12-3 or TRBV12-4 and J usage is TRBJ2-3; 8 bases agree with TRBD2. This CDR3 has 16 residues. The ends lost 1 base at V and 4 bases at J; junction bases unmatched: 7. CDR3 sequence (DNA): TGTGCCAGCAGTTTAGGGACGGGGGGGCCCGCAGATACGCAGTATTTT. It is translated as CASSLGTGGPADTQYF.

The chain carries TRBV6-4 and TRBJ2-2, with D perhaps TRBD2 (6 bases). The CDR3 contains 15 residues. Germline CDR1 MRHNA, CDR2 SNTAGT. The germline V and J ends were trimmed by 6 bases and 1 base, with 12 bases remaining between them. The CDR3 sequence: CASSLDGGNTGELFF. The CDR3 nucleotides are TGTGCCAGCAGCTTGGACGGGGGGAACACCGGGGAGCTGTTTTTT.

This clonotype was counted between two and nine times. The chain couples TRBV6-2 or TRBV6-3 to TRBJ1-6, with 7 positions matching TRBD1. V lost 8 bases and J lost 3; bases outside the gene matches: 4. In germline, CDR1 is MNHEY, CDR2 SVGEGT. CDR3 length equals 14 residues. In DNA form, the CDR3 reads TGTGCCAGCGGGACAGTTAACTATAATTCACCCCTCCACTTT. This gives the protein CASGTVNYNSPLHF.

The genes are TRBV12-3 or TRBV12-4 and TRBJ1-3, with TRBD1 matching 7 bases. Trimming cost V 4 bases and J 8 bases; bases outside gene matches: 2. CDR3 length equals 12 residues. The CDR3 loop reads CASSWDRDTIYF. The CDR3 DNA reads TGTGCCAGCAGTTGGGACAGAGACACCATATATTTT.

In its sample, this clonotype is medium-sized. This sequence joins TRBV27 and TRBJ1-6; D is possibly TRBD1 (5 bases). The length of the CDR3 is 14 residues. Trimming cost V 3 bases and J 10 bases, with 13 bases left between them. Germline V lookup: CDR1 MNHEY, CDR2 SMNVEV (reference sequence). The CDR3 DNA reads as TGTGCCAGCAGTTTCGGGGGAGGCGGATCACCCCTCCACTTT. Protein: CASSFGGGGSPLHF.

This clonotype was counted a few times. V usage is TRBV6-4 and J usage is TRBJ2-7, with 8 bases matching TRBD2. CDR3 length: 15 amino acids. Germline V gives CDR1 MRHNA, CDR2 SNTAGT. Trimming removed 3 bases from V and 2 bases from J; junction bases left unmatched: 6. CDR3 DNA: TGTGCCAGCAGTGAACGAAGCGGGGGAACCTACGAGCAGTACTTC. It is translated as CASSERSGGTYEQYF.

This clonotype was counted only a few times. The CDR3 region is CASTIQGRQGRSGNTIYF. CDR3 bases: TGTGCCAGCACAATTCAGGGCCGACAGGGACGCTCTGGAAACACCATATATTTT. The rearrangement links TRBV7-9 to TRBJ1-3, with TRBD1 identical over 7 bases. The V segment lost 7 bases and the J segment 0 bases; nucleotides outside the gene matches: 15. Germline assignment: CDR1 SEHNR and CDR2 FQNEAQ (reference sequence). The CDR3 is made up of 18 amino acids. The whole variable domain, remainder taken from reference TRBV7-9 and TRBJ1-3, is DTGVSQNPRHKITKRGQNVTFRCDPISEHNRLYWYRQTLGQGPEFLTYFQNEAQLEKSRLLSDRFSAERPKGSFSTLEIQRTEQGDSAMYLCASTIQGRQGRSGNTIYFGEGSWLTVV.

This clonotype has just a few counts. V is TRBV7-2 and J is TRBJ2-3; 8 bases line up with TRBD2. The CDR3 length is 16 residues. The junction had 7 bases not matched to a gene; V was cut back by 1 base and J by 4 bases. CDR1 is SGHTA and CDR2 is FQGNSA in the germline V gene. The DNA of the CDR3 is TGTGCCAGCAGCTTAGACGGGGGGGGGCCCTCAGATACGCAGTATTTT. Protein product: CASSLDGGGPSDTQYF.

This chain uses TRBV18 with TRBJ1-2; D is ambiguous. V was pared by 2 bases and J by 2 bases, with 6 bases between. Germline V gene data show CDR1 as KGHSH and CDR2 as LQKENI. The CDR3 is 13 residues long. The CDR3 sequence: CASSPGPNYGYTF. The CDR3 DNA reads TGTGCCAGCTCACCAGGGCCAAACTATGGCTACACCTTC.

By its share, this clonotype is medium-sized (0.01 to 0.1%). The rearrangement uses TRBV27 and TRBJ2-5; D gene unclear. The germline gives CDR1 MNHEY, CDR2 SMNVEV (reference sequence). The CDR3 covers 13 residues. Trimming took 3 bases from V and 0 from J, leaving 5 bases between them. DNA of the CDR3: TGTGCCAGCAGTTTTATAAACCAAGAGACCCAGTACTTC. Translated, it gives CASSFINQETQYF.

This chain connects TRBV27 to TRBJ2-1; TRBD1 matches 9 bases. The CDR3 is made up of 16 amino acids. Germline V lookup: CDR1 MNHEY, CDR2 SMNVEV (reference sequence). The V gene end was trimmed by 4 bases and the J gene end by 4 bases; junction bases not matched to a gene: 8. The CDR3 sequence is CASSSPGQGGYNEQFF. The CDR3 bases are TGTGCCAGCAGTTCGCCGGGACAGGGAGGTTACAATGAGCAGTTCTTC.

By share of the sample, this clonotype is medium-sized. This rearrangement joins TRBV6-5 to TRBJ2-3, with a possible D match to TRBD2 (6 bases). V was cut by 6 bases and J by 2 bases, with 15 bases left in between. Germline V gene data show CDR1 as MNHEY and CDR2 as SVGAGI. The CDR3 consists of 15 residues. The CDR3 DNA reads TGTGCCAGCAGATCCGGGACTCGAGACACAGATACGCAGTATTTT. It codes for CASRSGTRDTDTQYF.

This clonotype is labeled as medium-sized. The chain carries TRBV19 and TRBJ2-7; no firm D call. Trimming left V 5 bases short and J 6 bases short, with 17 bases between. The CDR3 consists of 14 residues. Germline lookup yields CDR1 LNHDA and CDR2 SQIVND (reference sequence). In DNA form, the CDR3 reads TGTGCCAGTAGTCCCCCCCGGGCGTCGGGCGAGCAGTACTTC. Its translation: CASSPPRASGEQYF. The whole variable domain, remainder taken from reference TRBV19 and TRBJ2-7, is DGGITQSPKYLFRKEGQNVTLSCEQNLNHDAMYWYRQDPGQGLRLIYYSQIVNDFQKGDIAEGYSVSREKKESFPLTVTSAQKNPTAFYLCASSPPRASGEQYFGPGTRLTVT.

By sample share, this clonotype is medium-sized (0.01 to 0.1%). V and J are TRBV6-4 and TRBJ1-6; weak D call: TRBD1 (6 bases). This CDR3 has 14 amino acids. Germline-derived CDR1 and CDR2 are MRHNA and SNTAGT. Trimming pared 6 bases from V and 8 bases from J, leaving 14 bases between. CDR3: CASSPTGTDSPLHF. The CDR3, as DNA: TGTGCCAGCAGCCCTACAGGGACCGATTCACCCCTCCACTTT.

The V and J genes are TRBV4-3 and TRBJ1-6; TRBD1 aligns across 8 bases. This CDR3 comprises 16 residues. Germline V gene data show CDR1 as LGHNA and CDR2 as YSLEER. The ends lost 0 bases at V and 5 bases at J; junction bases unmatched: 3. CDR3 residues: CASSQDQGANNSPLHF. The CDR3 bases are TGCGCCAGCAGCCAAGATCAGGGGGCGAATAATTCACCCCTCCACTTT.